The source of this TCR beta chain is a study of T cell repertoires in cytomegalovirus infection. Study context: It can be stated that public TCR beta signatures indicated CMV infection as well as a matching HLA type.

TCRdb recomputed calls from the reads with MiXCR, one row per CDR3 protein. The data hold around 300,000 distinct CDR3 sequences, with more than 9% observed a single time. In germline, CDR1 is SGHVS, CDR2 FQNEAQ. This CDR3 has 15 amino acids. After removal of 3 bases from V and 4 bases from J, the junction contained 5 bases not matched to a gene. The study, taken as a whole, reports: The cumulative frequency of public TCR beta families distinguished individuals who carried CMV together with the relevant HLA. HLA-C-restricted CMV clonotypes gave the most frequent clonotype in two of eight donors.

At least ten counts were recorded for this clonotype. Antigen specificity is unknown. This clonotype originated in a human donor in good health (CMV status not recorded). Some clones in this sample may be carry-over from other donors' samples. The rearrangement joins TRBV7-8 to TRBJ2-5, with 10 bases that match TRBD1. Sequencing used PBMCs. Here the CDR3 reads CASSFLTGGPETQYF. The DNA for the CDR3 is TGTGCCAGCAGCTTTCTGACAGGGGGCCCAGAGACCCAGTACTTC.